This paragraph covers one TCR beta chain sequence. The method was immunoSEQ multiplex PCR; TCRdb's version includes in-frame clones alone and lacks a portion of them. The sample yields about 160,000 clones, less than 90% seen once. The CDR3 extends over 16 amino acids. Germline CDR1 and CDR2: SNHLY and FYNNEI. Trimming left V 7 bases short and J 3 bases short, with 18 bases between. This sample stems from a study of blood T cell repertoires in COVID-19. Study in general: PBMCs, B-cell-depleted T cells, or T cells were the source of the cDNA or gDNA that made up the material.

Specimen: peripheral blood. The TCR was taken from a woman in her 70s with acute or convalescent COVID-19. This chain connects TRBV2 to TRBJ1-4; D is uncertain. As DNA, the CDR3 is TGTGCCAGCACCCCTACGTGGGGAGTTTCTAATGAAAAACTGTTTTTT. It is translated as CASTPTWGVSNEKLFF.